The 31 T cell receptor beta chains in this list originate from one sample, sequenced in a study of T cells after yellow fever vaccination. TCRdb reanalysed the 5' RACE reads using MiXCR and keeps one entry per CDR3 protein. The data contain some 350,000 distinct CDR3 sequences, more than 9% of them singletons. The input for sequencing was PBMCs, taken on the day of the first yellow fever vaccination. Receptors originate from a man aged 18 to 29 who received the YFV17D yellow fever vaccine.

This clonotype occurred a few times. Here the CDR3 DNA reads TGTGCCAGCAGCTTGGGGGTCCAGGGTAGCACTGAAGCTTTCTTT. Residues: CASSLGVQGSTEAFF. The chain couples TRBV5-4 to TRBJ1-1, with D perhaps matching TRBD1 (5 bases). From germline, CDR1 is SGHNT and CDR2 YYREEE (reference sequence). V dropped 0 bases and J dropped 4 bases, with 13 bases sitting between them. CDR3 length equals 15 residues. Full variable domain (outside the CDR3, taken from reference TRBV5-4 and TRBJ1-1): ETGVTQSPTHLIKTRGQQVTLRCSSQSGHNTVSWYQQALGQGPQFIFQYYREEENGRGNFPPRFSGLQFPNYSSELNVNALELDDSALYLCASSLGVQGSTEAFFGQGTRLTVV.

This chain links TRBV10-1 with TRBJ2-2; D remains unclear. V dropped 3 bases and J dropped 6 bases, with 17 bases sitting between them. Germline CDR1 is WNHNN and CDR2 is SYGVQD (reference sequence). The CDR3 sequence is 16 residues long. Here the CDR3 DNA reads TGCGCCAGCAGTGACAATACCCCAGCCATTGCCGGGGAGCTGTTTTTT. It encodes CASSDNTPAIAGELFF.

The rearrangement links TRBV5-6 to TRBJ2-7; 9 bases align to TRBD1. The CDR3 totals 14 residues. In germline, CDR1 is SGHDT, CDR2 YYEEEE. V lost 3 bases to trimming and J lost 6 bases; unmatched junction nucleotides: 7. CDR3 bases: TGTGCCAGCAGCTGGGGACAGGGAGGAACCGAGCAGTACGTC. As protein: CASSWGQGGTEQYV.

The CDR3 DNA reads TGTGCCAGCTCACCGAACAGGGCAGATGAAAAACTGTTTTTT. Translated, it gives CASSPNRADEKLFF. The chain is built from TRBV18 and TRBJ1-4; D might be TRBD1 (6 bases). The CDR3 loop spans 14 amino acids. CDR1 and CDR2 (germline): KGHSH, LQKENI. Trimming left V 3 bases short and J 6 bases short, with 11 bases between.

This clonotype was detected only a few times. This chain joins TRBV11-3 and TRBJ2-2; 9 bases map to TRBD1. The length of the CDR3 is 16 residues. V lost 5 bases, J lost 4 bases, and 8 bases stayed unmatched. Germline V gene data show CDR1 as SGHNT and CDR2 as YENEEA. CDR3 bases: TGTGCCAGCAGCCTGACAGGGGGAGCAATCACCGGGGAGCTGTTTTTT. As protein: CASSLTGGAITGELFF.

At least ten counts were recorded for this clonotype. The chain couples TRBV3-1 to TRBJ2-2; possible D gene TRBD1, 6 bases. This CDR3 contains 14 residues. V was cut by 1 base and J by 4 bases, with 7 bases left in between. Germline V gene sequence: CDR1 LGHDT, CDR2 YNNKEL (reference sequence). In DNA, the CDR3 is TGTGCCAGCAGCCAAGTACAGGGCACCGGGGAGCTGTTTTTT. As protein: CASSQVQGTGELFF.

The J gene is TRBJ1-1, the V gene TRBV21-1; whether TRBD1, the table's D call, matches the DNA was not checked. TRBV21-1 is deemed a pseudogene. The CDR3 is 19 amino acids. The chain's CDR3 is CASSVRGMKQANGGTEAFF. The CDR3 DNA reads TGTGCCAGCAGCGTCAGAGGGATGAAGCAGGCTAATGGGGGGACTGAAGCTTTCTTT.

The rearrangement uses TRBV11-2 and TRBJ2-5; possibly TRBD1 or TRBD2 for D (5 bases each). Germline CDR1 reads SGHAT; CDR2 reads FQNNGV. The CDR3 has 14 amino acids. V lost 1 base and J lost 8, with 14 bases in between. This CDR3 reads CASSLGALGDTQYF. CDR3 coding DNA: TGTGCCAGCAGCTTAGGAGCATTGGGGGATACCCAGTACTTC.

This clonotype has only a few counts. V gene TRBV29-1 combines with J gene TRBJ2-7; tentative D call: TRBD2 (5 bases). The CDR3 runs 14 residues. Germline CDR1 SQVTM, CDR2 ANQGSEA. V shed 1 base and J shed 0 bases, with 10 bases lying between them. The CDR3 region has the DNA TGCAGCGTTGAAGGAGGGTTCCCCTCCTACGAGCAGTACTTC. This sequence encodes CSVEGGFPSYEQYF.

This clonotype was counted between two and nine times. The rearrangement uses TRBV7-9 and TRBJ2-3, with D perhaps TRBD1 (5 bases). The germline V and J ends were trimmed by 1 base and 6 bases, with 17 bases remaining between them. This CDR3 spans 16 amino acids. Germline loops: CDR1 SEHNR, CDR2 FQNEAQ (reference sequence). CDR3 in DNA: TGTGCCAGCAGCTTAGAAGGCACCTCCAAGGGGGATACGCAGTATTTT. It codes for CASSLEGTSKGDTQYF.

The chain carries TRBV21-1 and TRBJ1-1. TRBV21-1 is a pseudogene locus. This CDR3 comprises 16 residues. The CDR3 coding sequence is TGTGCCAGCAGCACCGTGATGAGGGCGAGGGACACTGAAGCTTTCTTT. Amino acids: CASSTVMRARDTEAFF.

This clonotype turned up a few times. The V gene is TRBV5-1, the J gene TRBJ2-1; the D is unclear. In germline, CDR1 is SGHRS, CDR2 YFSETQ. The CDR3 has 14 residues. Deletions cut 3 bases from V and 4 bases from J, with 11 bases between. The CDR3 region has the DNA TGCGCCAGCAGCTCCCTACTCCTATACAATGAGCAGTTCTTC. Translation gives CASSSLLLYNEQFF.

This clonotype was detected only a few times. The J gene is TRBJ2-5, the V gene TRBV7-2; 9 bases align to TRBD2. V shed 2 bases and J 4 bases; nucleotides not matched to a gene: 5. Germline values: CDR1 SGHTA, CDR2 FQGNSA. The CDR3 spans 15 residues. CDR3 in DNA: TGTGCCAGCAGCTTACAGCGGGGGGCTGGAGAGACCCAGTACTTC. Its translation is CASSLQRGAGETQYF.

This clonotype was detected a few times. The gene calls are TRBV5-1 and TRBJ2-3; D might be TRBD2 (5 bases). Germline V CDR1 and CDR2: SGHRS, YFSETQ. The CDR3 runs to 15 residues. V was cut by 0 bases and J by 1 base, with 9 bases left in between. CDR3 residues: CASSLDPGGTDTQYF. The CDR3 DNA reads TGCGCCAGCAGCTTGGACCCCGGGGGCACAGATACGCAGTATTTT.

The gene calls are TRBV9 and TRBJ2-1, with unresolved D. CDR3 size: 15 residues. The ends were cut back, 0 bases at V and 0 bases at J, with 7 bases in the middle. Germline assignment: CDR1 SGDLS and CDR2 YYNGEE. CDR3 coding DNA: TGTGCCAGCAGCGTAGAAATAAGCTCCTACAATGAGCAGTTCTTC. Translated, it gives CASSVEISSYNEQFF. The full variable domain, with the rest looked up from reference TRBV9 and TRBJ2-1, is DSGVTQTPKHLITATGQRVTLRCSPRSGDLSVYWYQQSLDQGLQFLIQYYNGEERAKGNILERFSAQQFPDLHSELNLSSLELGDSALYFCASSVEISSYNEQFFGPGTRLTVL.

This clonotype was picked up many times. The J gene is TRBJ1-1, the V gene TRBV7-9, with no clear D. Trimming removed 1 base at V and 5 bases at J, with 11 bases between. Germline V lookup: CDR1 SEHNR, CDR2 FQNEAQ (reference sequence). CDR3 length: 14 amino acids. In DNA form, the CDR3 reads TGTGCCAGCAGCTTAGATCCCGTAGGGACTGAAGCTTTCTTT. As protein: CASSLDPVGTEAFF.

In its sample, this clonotype was seen a few times. The chain links TRBV5-1 to TRBJ2-3, with TRBD1 matching 7 bases. In germline, CDR1 is SGHRS, CDR2 YFSETQ. With V trimmed by 4 bases and J by 1 base, 6 bases remained unmatched. The CDR3 contains 15 residues. CDR3 region: CASSRGQWGTDTQYF. For the CDR3, the DNA is TGCGCCAGCAGCAGGGGGCAATGGGGCACAGATACGCAGTATTTT. The full variable domain, rest sourced from reference TRBV5-1 and TRBJ2-3, is KAGVTQTPRYLIKTRGQQVTLSCSPISGHRSVSWYQQTPGQGLQFLFEYFSETQRNKGNFPGRFSGRQFSNSRSEMNVSTLELGDSALYLCASSRGQWGTDTQYFGPGTRLTVL.

This chain's CDR3 is CATSDPRQFHTDTQYF. CDR3 sequence (DNA): TGTGCCACCAGTGACCCCCGACAGTTCCACACAGATACGCAGTATTTT. The V and J genes are TRBV24-1 and TRBJ2-3; D possibly corresponds to TRBD1 (5 bases). V was clipped by 4 bases and J by 2 bases, with 15 bases between them. Germline V gene data show CDR1 as KGHDR and CDR2 as SFDVKD. This CDR3 spans 16 amino acids.

This clonotype was observed a few times. The chain combines TRBV11-2 with TRBJ1-2; TRBD1 matches at 7 bases. This CDR3 spans 18 amino acids. The J segment lost 2 bases and the V segment lost 1 base, leaving 13 bases of the junction unmatched. In germline, CDR1 is SGHAT, CDR2 FQNNGV. The DNA of the CDR3 is TGTGCCAGCAGCTTAGGTGGTCTTGACAGGGTCCTCAACTATGGCTACACCTTC. Amino acid sequence: CASSLGGLDRVLNYGYTF.

The chain links TRBV7-2 to TRBJ1-6; D uncertain. Germline assignment: CDR1 SGHTA and CDR2 FQGNSA. Trimming took off 6 bases at V and 7 bases at J, with 7 bases between the two ends. The CDR3 covers 12 residues. The DNA of the CDR3 is TGTGCCAGCAGGCCTAAGAATTCACCCCTCCACTTT. Translation gives CASRPKNSPLHF.

The gene calls are TRBV25-1 and TRBJ2-5, with 8 bases that match TRBD1. The V and J ends lost 2 bases and 4 bases, in that order; junction bases with no gene match: 3. CDR3 size: 14 residues. CDR1 is MGHDK, CDR2 SYGVNS, per germline. CDR3 region: CASSEGDRTETQYF. CDR3 coding DNA: TGTGCCAGCAGTGAAGGGGACAGGACAGAGACCCAGTACTTC.

J is TRBJ1-2 and V is TRBV14, with 8 bases fitting TRBD1. The V gene's germline CDR1 is SGHDN and CDR2 FVKESK. Germline trimming cut 4 bases from V and 0 bases from J; bases unmatched to any gene: 10. The CDR3 consists of 17 residues. The CDR3 DNA follows: TGTGCCAGCAGCCTAGGTGGGACAGGCCCAGCTAACTATGGCTACACCTTC. It encodes CASSLGGTGPANYGYTF.

This chain connects TRBV5-1 to TRBJ1-4; the D gene is possibly TRBD1 (5 bases). Germline CDR1 is SGHRS and CDR2 is YFSETQ. Trimming pared 2 bases from V and 8 bases from J, leaving 10 bases between. The CDR3 loop spans 13 amino acids. CDR3 sequence: CASSFKGTEKLFF. CDR3 sequence (DNA): TGCGCCAGCAGCTTTAAAGGGACGGAAAAACTGTTTTTT.

This clonotype was seen more than once but under ten times. The rearrangement uses TRBV7-2 and TRBJ1-2, with 7 positions matching TRBD1. The CDR3 sequence is 14 residues long. Germline CDR1 SGHTA, CDR2 FQGNSA. V dropped 5 bases and J dropped 9; count of bases not matched to a gene: 12. CDR3 bases: TGTGCCAGCAGCCGAAATCGGGAGGGGGCTAGCTACACCTTC. The encoded protein is CASSRNREGASYTF.

This clonotype was seen more than once but under ten times. The chain couples TRBV12-3 or TRBV12-4 to TRBJ1-4; TRBD1 matches at 8 bases. V lost 4 bases and J lost 5; bases outside the gene matches: 3. This CDR3 region has 14 residues. CDR3 residues: CASSSTGANEKLFF. For the CDR3, the DNA is TGTGCCAGCAGTTCGACAGGGGCGAATGAAAAACTGTTTTTT.

The chain uses TRBV12-3 or TRBV12-4 and TRBJ2-7; possibly TRBD1 for D (5 bases). The ends were cut back, 4 bases at V and 6 bases at J, with 22 bases in the middle. This CDR3 spans 16 amino acids. The CDR3 DNA is TGTGCCAGCAGTTCCCCATCCGTGGACACTCCTTGCGAGCAGTACGTC. This codes for CASSSPSVDTPCEQYV.

J is TRBJ2-7 and V is TRBV11-2; D call uncertain. Deletions cut 5 bases from V and 0 bases from J, with 11 bases between. The CDR3 is 14 residues long. The germline CDR1 and CDR2 sequences are SGHAT and FQNNGV. DNA of the CDR3: TGTGCCAGCAGCCTCCTAAAACGCTCCTACGAGCAGTACTTC. As protein: CASSLLKRSYEQYF.

This chain uses TRBV7-3 with TRBJ2-1; D ambiguous. V lost 1 base, J lost 5 bases, and 6 bases lay in between. This CDR3 is built from 13 residues. Germline lookup yields CDR1 SGHTA and CDR2 FQGTGA. The CDR3 protein is CASSLSQDNEQFF. In nucleotides, the CDR3 is TGTGCCAGCAGCTTAAGCCAAGACAATGAGCAGTTCTTC. The entire variable domain, with the rest obtained from reference TRBV7-3 and TRBJ2-1, is as follows: GAGVSQTPSNKVTEKGKYVELRCDPISGHTALYWYRQSLGQGPEFLIYFQGTGAADDSGLPNDRFFAVRPEGSVSTLKIQRTERGDSAVYLCASSLSQDNEQFFGPGTRLTVL.

This clonotype was detected a few times. V is TRBV20-1 and J is TRBJ2-7; D tentatively fits TRBD1 or TRBD2 (5 bases each). The CDR3 is 15 amino acids. Germline CDR1 DFQATT, CDR2 SNEGSKA (reference sequence). V lost 6 bases to trimming and J lost 6 bases, with 24 bases between them. The CDR3 sequence: CSALLRDGHDGEQYF. CDR3 DNA: TGCAGTGCCCTGCTCCGGGACGGACATGACGGCGAGCAGTACTTC.

The chain joins TRBV28 to TRBJ2-7; the D is unclear. Germline V lookup: CDR1 MDHEN, CDR2 SYDVKM. The CDR3 extends over 13 amino acids. The V gene lost 3 bases and the J gene lost 4 bases, with 10 bases spanning the gap. Here the CDR3 reads CASSLGYRYEQYF. CDR3 DNA: TGTGCCAGCAGTTTGGGATATCGATACGAGCAGTACTTC.

The chain is built from TRBV7-9 and TRBJ1-6, with 9 bases aligning to TRBD1. The ends lost 1 base at V and 10 bases at J; junction bases unmatched: 5. The CDR3 is 15 amino acids. Germline loops: CDR1 SEHNR, CDR2 FQNEAQ (reference sequence). The CDR3 protein is CASSLVRDRGSPLHF. CDR3 DNA: TGTGCCAGCAGCTTAGTTCGTGACAGGGGGTCACCCCTCCACTTT.